This is a list of T cell receptor beta chains from one sample in a study of blood T cell repertoires in COVID-19. TCRdb's table, derived via immunoSEQ multiplex PCR, lists solely in-frame clones and lacks some. The profile covers about 190,000 clones, with 85% to 90% appearing a single time and 0.55% to 0.8% taken by the ten largest. The source material was peripheral blood. Receptors originate from a man aged 45-65 years with acute or convalescent COVID-19. Both conserved end residues are part of each CDR3. D genes are given only for firm matches.

CDR3aa	v_gene	j_gene	d_gene
CAEGGGGTDTQYF	TRBV11-2	TRBJ2-3	-
CASSLVAGGGTYEQYF	TRBV7-2	TRBJ2-7	TRBD2
CASSTPTGSGETQYF	TRBV11-1	TRBJ2-5	-
CASTLGRQLNTEAFF	TRBV6-5	TRBJ1-1	-
CATSTIVNTEAFF	TRBV15	TRBJ1-1	-
CASSRKQSSYNSPLHF	TRBV5-6	TRBJ1-6	-
CASSLSGAGLYGYTF	TRBV27	TRBJ1-2	-
CASSLDRGTEAFF	TRBV7-3	TRBJ1-1	TRBD1
CASRYAGWRRQGGDGELFF	TRBV11-2	TRBJ2-2	-
CASSQDRQGVYGYTF	TRBV4-2	TRBJ1-2	TRBD1
CASSQVGAVGDTQYF	TRBV4-2	TRBJ2-3	-
CASSEAGHLSSYEQYF	TRBV6-1	TRBJ2-7	-
CASRRGLPGDEQFF	TRBV11-2	TRBJ2-1	-
CASSPRGGPYNEQFF	TRBV18	TRBJ2-1	TRBD2
CASSLIYEQYF	TRBV28	TRBJ2-7	-
CASSPMPSGRGETQYF	TRBV3-1/TRBV3-2	TRBJ2-5	TRBD2
CASSQGLADTQYF	TRBV14	TRBJ2-3	TRBD2
CASSDRANTEAFF	TRBV6-2/TRBV6-3	TRBJ1-1	-
CASSQDPGELEAFF	TRBV4-1	TRBJ1-1	-
CASSTARTGADTQYF	TRBV7-9	TRBJ2-3	TRBD1
CASSYTGLQYNEQFF	TRBV6-2/TRBV6-3	TRBJ2-1	TRBD2
CASSPRQGATTNEKLFF	TRBV18	TRBJ1-4	TRBD1
CASSFVYREGETQYF	TRBV11-2	TRBJ2-5	TRBD2
CASSARGQETQYF	TRBV5-4	TRBJ2-5	TRBD1
CASSSGMIVQETQYF	TRBV5-8	TRBJ2-5	-
CASSFRRGNQPQHF	TRBV5-1	TRBJ1-5	-
CASSQGQVGLDTQYF	TRBV4-3	TRBJ2-3	-
CASSEGTSGRYREQFF	TRBV5-1	TRBJ2-1	TRBD2
CASSQAGRGEKLFF	TRBV4-3	TRBJ1-4	-
CASSLDRSSYNEQFF	TRBV7-2	TRBJ2-1	-
CASSFGSGSTDTQYF	TRBV28	TRBJ2-3	-
CASSVLAGVDPSTDTQYF	TRBV9	TRBJ2-3	TRBD2
CASSLELGGGDEQYF	TRBV5-4	TRBJ2-7	TRBD2
CASSLRTGSSYNSPLHF	TRBV7-2	TRBJ1-6	TRBD1
CASREQGATYEQYF	TRBV2	TRBJ2-7	TRBD1
CASSLGATRTDTQYF	TRBV11-3	TRBJ2-3	-
CASSTQGMYGYTF	TRBV19	TRBJ1-2	-
CAISGTVGTGVTNSYNSPLHF	TRBV10-3	TRBJ1-6	TRBD1
CASSPRLAGEDTQYF	TRBV27	TRBJ2-3	TRBD2
CASTSLQGNEQFF	TRBV12-3/TRBV12-4	TRBJ2-1	TRBD1
CASSQLAGAYNEQFF	TRBV6-5	TRBJ2-1	TRBD2
CASSRDSWAEQYF	TRBV10-1	TRBJ2-7	TRBD1
CASTHRGEAFF	TRBV28	TRBJ1-1	TRBD1
CASSLGGTGPNQPQHF	TRBV7-9	TRBJ1-5	TRBD1
CASSSLPGSQYF	TRBV3-1/TRBV3-2	TRBJ2-5	-
CSASGRATYEQYF	TRBV29-1	TRBJ2-7	TRBD2
CASSDLWLAFF	TRBV25-1	TRBJ1-1	-
CASSYGQPNTEAFF	TRBV5-1	TRBJ1-1	-
CASSLLNSPLHF	TRBV12-3/TRBV12-4	TRBJ1-6	-
CASKSMGPAGDEQFF	TRBV6-5	TRBJ2-1	-
CASSQREGPNSPLHF	TRBV4-1	TRBJ1-6	-
CAISAQGGAYEKLFF	TRBV10-3	TRBJ1-4	TRBD1
CASSPPGFAGEPDTQYF	TRBV5-1	TRBJ2-3	-
CASTRTGGTEAFF	TRBV28	TRBJ1-1	TRBD1